The rows below give T cell receptor beta chains drawn from one sample of a study of T cells expressing NK-cell markers. TCRdb reprocessed the 5' RACE reads; each CDR3 protein has one entry and no DNA is given. In all, the sample yields 350,000 to 400,000 distinct CDR3 sequences. Source material: blood T cells: a sorted CD56 or NKG2C T cell subset, CD4+ or CD8+ T cells, or bulk PBMC T cells (not recorded which). The receptors come from a woman in her 50s in good health. Both conserved end residues are part of each CDR3. The order of the fields is J gene, V gene, CDR3 protein.

TRBJ2-3 | TRBV2 | CARGTGTSTDTQYF
TRBJ1-1 | TRBV19 | CASRPGLGTEAFF
TRBJ2-1 | TRBV20-1 | CSAAGLLYNEQFF
TRBJ2-1 | TRBV9 | CASTTLISGSGNEQFF
TRBJ1-6 | TRBV20-1 | CSARDGAGTGDSPLHF
TRBJ2-6 | TRBV29-1 | CSASQGSGANVLTF
TRBJ2-1 | TRBV12-3/TRBV12-4 | CASSFGAGGPGNEQFF
TRBJ2-1 | TRBV10-2 | CASSEYRIEQFF
TRBJ2-2 | TRBV7-6 | CASSLGAENTGELFF
TRBJ2-7 | TRBV28 | CASYGDPAYEQYF